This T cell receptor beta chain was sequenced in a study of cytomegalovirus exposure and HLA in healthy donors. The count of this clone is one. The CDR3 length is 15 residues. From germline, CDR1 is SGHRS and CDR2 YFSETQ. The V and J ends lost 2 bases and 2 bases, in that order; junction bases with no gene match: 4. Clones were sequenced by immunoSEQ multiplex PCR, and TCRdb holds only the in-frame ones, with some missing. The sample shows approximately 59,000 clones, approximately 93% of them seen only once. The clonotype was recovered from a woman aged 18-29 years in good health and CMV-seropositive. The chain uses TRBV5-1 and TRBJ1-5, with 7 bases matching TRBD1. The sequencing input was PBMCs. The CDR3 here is CASSLQGLGNQPQHF. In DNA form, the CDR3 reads TGCGCCAGCAGCTTACAGGGGTTAGGCAATCAGCCCCAGCATTTT.